This TCR beta chain was sequenced in a study of cytomegalovirus exposure and HLA in healthy donors. Study overall: From HLA-typed donors, an early data release held tens of millions of unique TCRs.

Germline lookup yields CDR1 MNHEY and CDR2 SMNVEV (reference sequence). Trimming cost V 6 bases and J 4 bases; bases outside gene matches: 8. The CDR3 contains 14 residues. Study-level points and caveats: Overall, approximately 150 TCR beta chains were annotated as cytomegalovirus-associated.

Primers included in the PCR were 60 Vbeta and 13 Jbeta primers. Only in-frame clones appear in the TCRdb table, and some are missing; sequencing was by immunoSEQ multiplex PCR. The sample shows more than 85,000 clones, roughly 80% of them seen only once. Concerning this clone itself: Antigen unknown.

Each donor was healthy, and each was a bone marrow donor. Input material: PBMCs. The source of this sequence is a young man in good health and CMV-seropositive. The genes are TRBV27 and TRBJ1-1, with 7 bases matching TRBD1. CDR3 DNA: TGTGCCAGCAGCCTAGGGGGCGCGCGCACTGAAGCTTTCTTT. Its translation is CASSLGGARTEAFF.